The 10 T cell receptor beta chains in this list originate from one sample, sequenced in a study of cytomegalovirus exposure and HLA in healthy donors. The primer mix had 60 Vbeta and 13 Jbeta primers. TCRdb's copy holds only in-frame clones and misses some; the assay was immunoSEQ multiplex PCR. The sample contains approximately 110,000 clones, roughly 80% of which appear only once. Sequences were obtained from PBMCs. The receptors shown here come from a woman aged 40 to 50 in good health and CMV-seronegative.

The chain carries TRBV19 and TRBJ2-3; 11 positions agree with TRBD2. Losses at the gene ends were 8 bases for V and 2 bases for J; bases not matched to a gene: 9. CDR3 length: 16 residues. CDR1 is LNHDA and CDR2 is SQIVND in the germline V gene (reference sequence). The CDR3 DNA reads TGTGCCAGTGGGTCCGGGACTAGCGGTATCACAGATACGCAGTATTTT. Its protein product is CASGSGTSGITDTQYF.

The CDR3 sequence is CASSIAGGVYEQYF. DNA of the CDR3: TGTGCCAGCAGTATAGCGGGAGGGGTTTACGAGCAGTACTTC. V and J are TRBV25-1 and TRBJ2-7; 11 bases fit TRBD2. The germline gives CDR1 MGHDK, CDR2 SYGVNS. The CDR3 runs 14 residues. Germline trimming cut 5 bases from V and 4 bases from J; bases unmatched to any gene: 4.

The J gene is TRBJ2-1, the V gene TRBV30, with 8 positions matching TRBD1. Germline V gene data show CDR1 as GTSNPN and CDR2 as SVGIG (reference sequence). V shed 4 bases, J shed 0 bases, and the junction held 11 bases outside the gene matches. The CDR3 runs 17 residues. In DNA form, the CDR3 reads TGTGCCTGGACCTTAGACAGGGGCCCAAGCTCCTACAATGAGCAGTTCTTC. It yields the protein CAWTLDRGPSSYNEQFF.

This clone showed up just a few times. The chain carries TRBV9 and TRBJ2-1, with 11 nucleotides matching TRBD2. This CDR3 has 17 residues. V lost 1 base, J lost 3 bases, and 6 bases stayed unmatched. Germline V lookup: CDR1 SGDLS, CDR2 YYNGEE. The CDR3 DNA reads TGTGCCAGCAGCGTAAGAACTAGCGGGAGAAACTACAATGAGCAGTTCTTC. Translating gives CASSVRTSGRNYNEQFF.

The chain recombines TRBV11-2 with TRBJ2-7; TRBD2 is a possible D gene (6 bases). Germline V gives CDR1 SGHAT, CDR2 FQNNGV. The CDR3 loop spans 13 amino acids. Trimming took off 5 bases at V and 13 bases at J, with 21 bases between the two ends. The CDR3 DNA follows: TGTGCCAGCAGCGGGAATCGGGACTGGTGGTCTTACTTC. It yields the protein CASSGNRDWWSYF.

This chain's CDR3 is CASSLIGPSSYNEQFF. DNA for the CDR3: TGTGCCAGCAGTTTAATTGGGCCGAGCTCCTACAATGAGCAGTTCTTC. The V and J genes are TRBV27 and TRBJ2-1; D gene uncertain. Germline CDR1 and CDR2: MNHEY and SMNVEV (reference sequence). Deletions cut 2 bases from V and 0 bases from J, with 11 bases between. The CDR3 runs to 16 residues.

V usage is TRBV6-1 and J usage is TRBJ2-1; 7 positions match TRBD1. The CDR3 loop spans 15 amino acids. In germline, CDR1 is MNHNS, CDR2 SASEGT. V lost 5 bases and J lost 0; bases outside the gene matches: 4. Here the CDR3 reads CASSSGQVSYNEQFF. The CDR3 DNA is TGTGCCAGCAGTTCCGGACAGGTCTCCTACAATGAGCAGTTCTTC.

This clone was recorded a few times. V gene TRBV9 combines with J gene TRBJ2-5; D not resolved. V gave up 1 base and J gave up 2 bases, with 12 bases separating them. Germline CDR1 SGDLS, CDR2 YYNGEE. The CDR3 consists of 15 residues. The CDR3 reads CASSVTPIGQETQYF. CDR3 DNA sequence: TGTGCCAGCAGCGTAACACCGATCGGGCAAGAGACCCAGTACTTC. The whole variable domain, remainder taken from reference TRBV9 and TRBJ2-5, is DSGVTQTPKHLITATGQRVTLRCSPRSGDLSVYWYQQSLDQGLQFLIQYYNGEERAKGNILERFSAQQFPDLHSELNLSSLELGDSALYFCASSVTPIGQETQYFGPGTRLLVL.

The J gene is TRBJ2-7, the V gene TRBV6-6; D may be TRBD1 (5 bases). Trimming left V 1 base short and J 5 bases short, with 12 bases between. CDR1 and CDR2 (germline): MNHNY, SVGAGI (reference sequence). CDR3 size: 14 residues. In nucleotides, the CDR3 is TGTGCCAGCAGTTACTTCAGGGTTAATAACGAGCAGTACTTC. Its translation: CASSYFRVNNEQYF.

This clone was detected a few times. This rearrangement joins TRBV4-3 to TRBJ2-7; 7 bases map to TRBD1. Per germline, CDR1 LGHNA and CDR2 YSLEER. CDR3 size: 14 residues. Germline trimming cut 5 bases from V and 2 bases from J; bases unmatched to any gene: 6. In DNA form, the CDR3 reads TGCGCCAGCAGCTCCGGGACAGAACCCTACGAGCAGTACTTC. Amino acid sequence: CASSSGTEPYEQYF.